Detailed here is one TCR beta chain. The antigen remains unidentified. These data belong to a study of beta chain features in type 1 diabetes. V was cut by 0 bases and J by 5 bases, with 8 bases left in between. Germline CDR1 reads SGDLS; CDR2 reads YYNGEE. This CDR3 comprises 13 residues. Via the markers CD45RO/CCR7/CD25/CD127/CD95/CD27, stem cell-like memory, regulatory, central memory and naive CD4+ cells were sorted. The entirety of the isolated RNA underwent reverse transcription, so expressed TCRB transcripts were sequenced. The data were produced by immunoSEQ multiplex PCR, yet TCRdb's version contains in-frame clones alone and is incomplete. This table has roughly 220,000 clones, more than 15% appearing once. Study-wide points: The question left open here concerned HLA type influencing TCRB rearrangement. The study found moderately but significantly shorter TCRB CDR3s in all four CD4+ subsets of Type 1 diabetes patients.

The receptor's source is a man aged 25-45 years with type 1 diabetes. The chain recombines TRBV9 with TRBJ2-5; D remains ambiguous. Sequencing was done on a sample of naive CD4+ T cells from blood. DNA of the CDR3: TGTGCCAGCAGCGTAGCTGGGAAGGAGACCCAGTACTTC. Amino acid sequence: CASSVAGKETQYF.